The 13 T cell receptor beta chains given below trace back to one sample, sequenced in a study of control samples from healthy donors and cancer patients (dated by TCRdb to the early 2020s). Receptor libraries were prepared by the immunoSEQ multiplex PCR assay. What TCRdb holds here is the immuneACCESS table cut down to in-frame rearrangements. Part of the clones is not present; checked against another copy, under half of the missing clones reflect an unresolved V gene, and the others are unexplained. A total of under 150,000 clones appear in this sample, under 95% of them only once. The top ten clones comprise around 1.8% of the sample. The specimen was PBMCs. These receptors were taken from a man between 45 and 60 years old with head and neck cancer.

This chain joins TRBV7-2 and TRBJ1-2; a weak D match, TRBD1 (6 bases). V gave up 7 bases and J gave up 7 bases, with 25 bases separating them. From germline, CDR1 is SGHTA and CDR2 FQGNSA. The CDR3 has 16 amino acids. CDR3 protein: CASTKNARGVVFGYTF. The CDR3 DNA is TGTGCCAGCACCAAAAACGCTAGGGGGGTAGTCTTTGGCTACACCTTC.

The chain uses TRBV21-1 and TRBJ2-1; TRBD1, as called in the table, went unchecked against the DNA. TRBV21-1 constitutes a pseudogene. The CDR3 has 17 amino acids. DNA for the CDR3: TGTGCCAGCAGCAAACGGGCCGGGACAGGGTACTACAATGAGCAGTTCTTC. This gives the protein CASSKRAGTGYYNEQFF.

This sequence joins TRBV30 and TRBJ2-2; D is unresolved. Trimming shortened V by 1 base and J by 11 bases, and 11 bases separated the two germline ends. From germline, CDR1 is GTSNPN and CDR2 SVGIG (reference sequence). The CDR3 is 12 amino acids. The CDR3 DNA is TGTGCCTGGAGTGAACCTGGGCTAGAGCTGTTTTTT. Translation gives CAWSEPGLELFF.

V gene TRBV4-2 combines with J gene TRBJ2-1; 11 nucleotides agree with TRBD1. Germline trimming cut 2 bases from V and 5 bases from J; bases unmatched to any gene: 8. The germline V gene has CDR1 LGHNA and CDR2 YNFKEQ. The length of the CDR3 is 17 residues. CDR3 sequence reads: CASSQPSGQGAHNEQFF. The CDR3 nucleotides are TGTGCCAGCAGCCAACCATCTGGACAGGGGGCCCACAATGAGCAGTTCTTC.

The V call is TRBV28, the J call TRBJ1-2; tentatively, D is TRBD1 (5 bases). The V gene's germline CDR1 is MDHEN and CDR2 SYDVKM. V lost 11 bases and J lost 6, with 19 bases in between. The CDR3 contains 13 residues. DNA for the CDR3: TGTGCCTCAGGGCAGTCAAGTTGGGATGGCTACACCTTC. As protein: CASGQSSWDGYTF.

This clone was recorded once. This chain links TRBV9 with TRBJ1-5, with 9 bases identical to TRBD1. The V gene's germline CDR1 is SGDLS and CDR2 YYNGEE. Losses at the gene ends were 3 bases for V and 6 bases for J; bases not matched to a gene: 4. The CDR3 runs 14 residues. The CDR3 DNA sequence: TGTGCCAGCAGCGGGGGGGACAGGGCTCAGCCCCAGCATTTT. It specifies CASSGGDRAQPQHF.

The chain recombines TRBV5-1 with TRBJ1-3; D gene ambiguous. Trimming pared 4 bases from V and 3 bases from J, leaving 11 bases between. Germline V gives CDR1 SGHRS, CDR2 YFSETQ. The CDR3 runs 14 residues. The CDR3 here is CASSPAVLGNTIYF. CDR3 nucleotide sequence: TGCGCCAGCAGCCCCGCTGTCCTTGGAAACACCATATATTTT.

The J gene is TRBJ1-6, the V gene TRBV5-1; no definite D call. Per germline, CDR1 SGHRS and CDR2 YFSETQ. Trimming stripped 0 bases from V and 7 bases from J, with 11 bases between. This CDR3 spans 15 amino acids. The CDR3 loop reads CASSLAGRGNSPLHF. The CDR3 bases are TGCGCCAGCAGCTTGGCCGGTAGAGGGAATTCACCCCTCCACTTT.

The CDR3 sequence is CASSVAAYNSPLHF. In DNA, the CDR3 is TGTGCCAGCAGCGTCGCAGCTTATAATTCACCCCTCCACTTT. The chain couples TRBV9 to TRBJ1-6; D unresolved. The V and J ends lost 2 bases and 4 bases respectively, with 7 bases between them. Germline lookup yields CDR1 SGDLS and CDR2 YYNGEE. The CDR3 runs to 14 residues.

This chain joins TRBV18 and TRBJ2-3; D remains ambiguous. V lost 3 bases to trimming and J lost 9 bases, with 16 bases between them. The CDR3 runs 14 residues. Germline V gene sequence: CDR1 KGHSH, CDR2 LQKENI. The CDR3 loop is CASSPSHGESTQYF. The DNA for the CDR3 is TGTGCCAGCTCACCGTCGCACGGCGAATCCACGCAGTATTTT.

The rearrangement links TRBV5-4 to TRBJ2-1, with D possibly TRBD2 on 7 matching bases. Germline values: CDR1 SGHNT, CDR2 YYREEE (reference sequence). V lost 2 bases to trimming and J lost 5 bases, with 11 bases between them. This CDR3 region has 14 residues. The chain's CDR3 is CASSFGGAHNEQFF. As DNA, the CDR3 is TGTGCCAGCAGCTTTGGGGGGGCTCACAATGAGCAGTTCTTC.

The chain is built from TRBV5-1 and TRBJ2-3, with a weak D call TRBD2 (5 bases). Germline CDR1 reads SGHRS; CDR2 reads YFSETQ. Trimming shortened V by 0 bases and J by 2 bases, and 13 bases separated the two germline ends. The CDR3 is made up of 16 amino acids. The CDR3 here is CASSLAGVPYTDTQYF. CDR3 nucleotide sequence: TGCGCCAGCAGCTTGGCCGGGGTTCCGTACACAGATACGCAGTATTTT.

The chain has TRBV6-1 and TRBJ2-2; D is perhaps TRBD1 (5 bases). CDR3 length equals 21 residues. Germline assignment: CDR1 MNHNS and CDR2 SASEGT. V lost 1 base, J lost 2 bases, and 26 bases lay in between. CDR3 residues: CASSEDPQGTYRPTNTGELFF. CDR3 nucleotide sequence: TGTGCCAGCAGTGAAGACCCCCAGGGCACTTACCGACCCACCAACACCGGGGAGCTGTTTTTT.